The 17 T cell receptor beta chains reported below all come from one sample, sequenced in a study of PD-1 blockade in classical Hodgkin lymphoma. Here immunoSEQ multiplex PCR was the method, and the copy in TCRdb shows in-frame clones only, minus some. The sample includes tens of thousands of clones, approximately 88% of them seen just once. Relapses following autologous stem cell transplantation were seen in all patients, with brentuximab vedotin exposure varying. The specimen comprised peripheral blood mononuclear cells (PBMCs), sampled at baseline. These TCRs come from a human donor with classical Hodgkin lymphoma.

The count of this clone is one. The V call is TRBV28, the J call TRBJ1-1; D is ambiguous. Per the germline V gene, CDR1 is MDHEN and CDR2 is SYDVKM. The CDR3 covers 13 residues. Written as DNA, the CDR3 is TGTGCTATCCGCCCGACTTGGAACACTGAAGCTTTCTTT. It yields the protein CAIRPTWNTEAFF.

V usage is TRBV19 and J usage is TRBJ2-3; 9 bases are shared with TRBD1. V shed 5 bases, J shed 2 bases, and the junction held 5 bases outside the gene matches. Germline CDR1 is LNHDA and CDR2 is SQIVND (reference sequence). The CDR3 length is 15 residues. Here the CDR3 DNA reads TGTGCCAGTAGTTCGGGACAGGGTGTCACAGATACGCAGTATTTT. Translating it yields CASSSGQGVTDTQYF.

The CDR3 region is CASTQWELASSYNEQFF. For the CDR3, the DNA is TGTGCCAGTACCCAATGGGAACTAGCCTCCTCCTACAATGAGCAGTTCTTC. This chain connects TRBV19 to TRBJ2-1; D perhaps matches TRBD2 (6 bases). CDR1 LNHDA and CDR2 SQIVND come from the germline V gene (reference sequence). CDR3 length: 17 amino acids. V lost 7 bases, J lost 0 bases, and 19 bases lay in between.

The CDR3 is CASSLSGDTYNEQFF. The CDR3, as DNA: TGTGCCAGCAGCTTATCAGGTGATACTTACAATGAGCAGTTCTTC. V is TRBV7-9 and J is TRBJ2-1; D remains unclear. Trimming stripped 2 bases from V and 4 bases from J, with 12 bases between. The V gene's germline CDR1 is SEHNR and CDR2 FQNEAQ (reference sequence). The CDR3 is 15 residues long.

The chain recombines TRBV21-1 with TRBJ1-2. TRBV21-1 is marked as a pseudogene. The CDR3 contains 16 residues. CDR3 in amino acids: CASSKHPGPAYYGYTF. For the CDR3, the DNA is TGTGCCAGCAGCAAACACCCGGGACCGGCTTACTATGGCTACACCTTC.

The chain has TRBV4-1 and TRBJ1-5; TRBD1 is a possible D gene (5 bases). Germline assignment: CDR1 MGHRA and CDR2 YSYEKL. This CDR3 region has 15 residues. Deletions cut 5 bases from V and 3 bases from J, with 14 bases between. Written as DNA, the CDR3 is TGCGCCAGCAGCTCCTCACCGGGACTCAATCAGCCCCAGCATTTT. Translated, it gives CASSSSPGLNQPQHF.

V and J are TRBV29-1 and TRBJ1-4; D is possibly TRBD1 (6 bases). The CDR3 sequence is 14 residues long. The V end lost 0 bases, the J end lost 8 bases, and 13 bases lay between the germline ends. In germline, CDR1 is SQVTM, CDR2 ANQGSEA. In nucleotides, the CDR3 is TGCAGCGTTGAAGATCCGGGGGGCGGGGAAAAACTGTTTTTT. As protein: CSVEDPGGGEKLFF.

The rearrangement uses TRBV5-4 and TRBJ1-4; no reliable D call. The germline V and J ends were trimmed by 4 bases and 0 bases, with 10 bases remaining between them. This CDR3 region has 15 residues. Germline V CDR1 and CDR2: SGHNT, YYREEE (reference sequence). The CDR3 sequence: CASSQDGATNEKLFF. In DNA, the CDR3 is TGTGCCAGCAGCCAAGATGGGGCAACTAATGAAAAACTGTTTTTT.

The chain employs TRBV21-1 and TRBJ1-1. TRBV21-1 is a listed pseudogene. The CDR3 has 15 amino acids. The CDR3 DNA sequence: TGTGCCAGCAGCAAAATCGGCCCGATGAACACTGAAGCTTTCTTT. Its translation: CASSKIGPMNTEAFF.

V is TRBV5-4 and J is TRBJ2-7, with D tentatively TRBD1 (5 bases). CDR3 length equals 13 residues. From germline, CDR1 is SGHNT and CDR2 YYREEE (reference sequence). The V end lost 5 bases, the J end lost 0 bases, and 9 bases lay between the germline ends. The CDR3: CASSSDISYEQYF. DNA for the CDR3: TGTGCCAGCAGTTCGGACATCTCCTACGAGCAGTACTTC.

The rearrangement uses TRBV7-2 and TRBJ1-3; D might be TRBD1 (6 bases). The CDR3 runs 16 residues. The V gene lost 1 base and the J gene lost 0 bases, with 10 bases spanning the gap. Germline-derived CDR1 and CDR2 are SGHTA and FQGNSA. In nucleotides, the CDR3 is TGTGCCAGCAGCTTAGACACAGGGCTCTCTGGAAACACCATATATTTT. Translated, it gives CASSLDTGLSGNTIYF. Supplemented by reference TRBV7-2 and TRBJ1-3, the full variable domain reads GAGVSQSPSNKVTEKGKDVELRCDPISGHTALYWYRQSLGQGLEFLIYFQGNSAPDKSGLPSDRFSAERTGGSVSTLTIQRTQQEDSAVYLCASSLDTGLSGNTIYFGEGSWLTVV.

The chain links TRBV27 to TRBJ1-2; no clear D gene. This CDR3 comprises 14 residues. Germline CDR1 and CDR2: MNHEY and SMNVEV (reference sequence). V gave up 6 bases and J gave up 4 bases, with 15 bases separating them. DNA of the CDR3: TGTGCCAGCAGCCCAGGAAGGGTAGGCTATGGCTACACCTTC. This gives the protein CASSPGRVGYGYTF.

The rearrangement uses TRBV14 and TRBJ2-1; 11 bases are shared with TRBD2. CDR3 size: 18 residues. Looked up from germline, CDR1 is SGHDN and CDR2 is FVKESK. V lost 0 bases, J lost 6 bases, and 10 bases stayed unmatched. Here the CDR3 reads CASSQDRSLAGVFNEQFF. The CDR3 nucleotides read TGTGCCAGCAGCCAAGATCGGTCACTAGCGGGGGTGTTCAATGAGCAGTTCTTC.

The chain has TRBV15 and TRBJ2-7; D is possibly TRBD2 (6 bases). The ends were cut back, 3 bases at V and 5 bases at J, with 14 bases in the middle. There are 14 residues in the CDR3. Germline CDR1 LNHNV, CDR2 YYDKDF (reference sequence). The CDR3 region is CATSSGSPLNEQYF. CDR3 nucleotides: TGTGCCACCAGCAGCGGGAGTCCCCTGAACGAGCAGTACTTC. Full variable domain (missing parts from reference TRBV15 and TRBJ2-7): DAMVIQNPRYQVTQFGKPVTLSCSQTLNHNVMYWYQQKSSQAPKLLFHYYDKDFNNEADTPDNFQSRRPNTSFCFLDIRSPGLGDTAMYLCATSSGSPLNEQYFGPGTRLTVT.

The V call is TRBV7-9, the J call TRBJ1-5, with TRBD1 as a possible D gene (6 bases). The ends were cut back, 5 bases at V and 0 bases at J, with 14 bases in the middle. Germline V CDR1 and CDR2: SEHNR, FQNEAQ (reference sequence). There are 16 residues in the CDR3. CDR3 region: CASSLGATNSNQPQHF. Written as DNA, the CDR3 is TGTGCCAGCAGCCTGGGGGCGACGAATAGCAATCAGCCCCAGCATTTT.

The genes are TRBV19 and TRBJ2-7; D gene ambiguous. This CDR3 has 13 residues. The V end lost 7 bases, the J end lost 2 bases, and 12 bases lay between the germline ends. The V gene's germline CDR1 is LNHDA and CDR2 SQIVND (reference sequence). CDR3 loop: CASTSFPPYEQYF. In nucleotides, the CDR3 is TGTGCCAGTACCAGCTTCCCTCCCTACGAGCAGTACTTC.

This clone was seen only once. The V and J genes are TRBV7-9 and TRBJ2-3, with 9 bases that match TRBD1. The ends lost 4 bases at V and 1 base at J; junction bases unmatched: 9. The CDR3 is 17 residues long. Germline CDR1 is SEHNR and CDR2 is FQNEAQ (reference sequence). CDR3 coding DNA: TGTGCCAGCAGCTCCTTAACCGGACAGGGGCGCACAGATACGCAGTATTTT. Protein: CASSSLTGQGRTDTQYF.